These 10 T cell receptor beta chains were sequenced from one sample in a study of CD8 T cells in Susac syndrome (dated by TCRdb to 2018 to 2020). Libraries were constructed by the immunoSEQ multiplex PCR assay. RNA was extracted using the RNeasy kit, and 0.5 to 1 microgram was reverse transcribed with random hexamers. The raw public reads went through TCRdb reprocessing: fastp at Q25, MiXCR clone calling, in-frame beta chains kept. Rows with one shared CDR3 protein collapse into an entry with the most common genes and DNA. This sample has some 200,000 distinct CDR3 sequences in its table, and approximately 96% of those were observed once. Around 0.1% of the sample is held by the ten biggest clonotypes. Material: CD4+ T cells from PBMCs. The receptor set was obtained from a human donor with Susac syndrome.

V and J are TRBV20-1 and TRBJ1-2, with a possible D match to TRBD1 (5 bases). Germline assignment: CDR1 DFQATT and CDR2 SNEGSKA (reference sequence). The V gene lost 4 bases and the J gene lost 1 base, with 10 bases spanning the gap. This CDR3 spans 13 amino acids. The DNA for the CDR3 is TGCAGTGCTAAAGGGGAGATTAACTATGGCTACACCTTC. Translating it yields CSAKGEINYGYTF.

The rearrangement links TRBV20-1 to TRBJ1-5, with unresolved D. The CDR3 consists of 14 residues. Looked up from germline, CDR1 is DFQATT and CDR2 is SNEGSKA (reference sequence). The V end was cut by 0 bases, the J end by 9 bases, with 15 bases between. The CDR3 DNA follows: TGCAGTGCTAGAGAGCTGGAGGCCCGTGCGCCCCAGCATTTT. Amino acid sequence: CSARELEARAPQHF.

CDR3 region: CASSLTPTGMHSGNTIYF. CDR3 in DNA: TGTGCCAGCAGCTTAACTCCCACAGGCATGCACTCTGGAAACACCATATATTTT. The chain has TRBV7-3 and TRBJ1-3; maybe TRBD1 (5 bases). The CDR3 extends over 18 amino acids. CDR1 is SGHTA and CDR2 is FQGTGA in the germline V gene. Trimming cost V 0 bases and J 0 bases, with 15 bases left between them. The full variable domain, with the rest looked up from reference TRBV7-3 and TRBJ1-3, is GAGVSQTPSNKVTEKGKYVELRCDPISGHTALYWYRQSLGQGPEFLIYFQGTGAADDSGLPNDRFFAVRPEGSVSTLKIQRTERGDSAVYLCASSLTPTGMHSGNTIYFGEGSWLTVV.

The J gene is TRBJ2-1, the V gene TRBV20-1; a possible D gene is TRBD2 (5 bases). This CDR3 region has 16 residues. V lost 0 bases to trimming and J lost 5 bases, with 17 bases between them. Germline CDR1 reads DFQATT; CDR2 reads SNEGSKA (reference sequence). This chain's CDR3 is CSARDPSLASNNEQFF. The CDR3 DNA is TGCAGTGCTAGAGACCCCTCGTTAGCGAGTAACAATGAGCAGTTCTTC.

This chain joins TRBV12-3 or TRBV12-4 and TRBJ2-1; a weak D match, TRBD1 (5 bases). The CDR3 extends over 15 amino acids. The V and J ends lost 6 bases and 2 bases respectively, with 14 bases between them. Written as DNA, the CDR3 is TGTGCCAGCAGCAACACAGGTGGGACCTACAATGAGCAGTTCTTC. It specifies CASSNTGGTYNEQFF.

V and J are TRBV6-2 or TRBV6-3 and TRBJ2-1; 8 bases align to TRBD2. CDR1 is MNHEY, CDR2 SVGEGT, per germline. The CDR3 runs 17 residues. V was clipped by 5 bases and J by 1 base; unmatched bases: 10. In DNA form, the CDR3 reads TGTGCCAGCAGTGGCCGAATGGCGGGGGGTTCCTACAATGAGCAGTTCTTC. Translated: CASSGRMAGGSYNEQFF.

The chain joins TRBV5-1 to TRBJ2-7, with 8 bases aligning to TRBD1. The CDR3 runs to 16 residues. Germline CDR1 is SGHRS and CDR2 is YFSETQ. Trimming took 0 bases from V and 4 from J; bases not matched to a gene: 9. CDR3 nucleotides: TGCGCCAGCAGCTTGGACCTCGGACAGGGTACTTACGAGCAGTACTTC. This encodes CASSLDLGQGTYEQYF.

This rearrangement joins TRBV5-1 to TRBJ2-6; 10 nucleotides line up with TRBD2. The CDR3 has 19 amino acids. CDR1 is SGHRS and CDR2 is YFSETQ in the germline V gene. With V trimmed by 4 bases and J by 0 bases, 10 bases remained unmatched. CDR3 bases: TGCGCCAGCAGCCTCTTCAGCGGGGGGGCTATCTCTGGGGCCAACGTCCTGACTTTC. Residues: CASSLFSGGAISGANVLTF.

The CDR3 DNA is TGTGCCAGCAGAATACAGGGGGCAATTTCACCCCTCCACTTT. Translated, it gives CASRIQGAISPLHF. This chain links TRBV2 with TRBJ1-6, with 9 bases matching TRBD1. The CDR3 is 14 residues long. Germline values: CDR1 SNHLY, CDR2 FYNNEI. Trimming removed 6 bases from V and 9 bases from J; junction bases left unmatched: 6.

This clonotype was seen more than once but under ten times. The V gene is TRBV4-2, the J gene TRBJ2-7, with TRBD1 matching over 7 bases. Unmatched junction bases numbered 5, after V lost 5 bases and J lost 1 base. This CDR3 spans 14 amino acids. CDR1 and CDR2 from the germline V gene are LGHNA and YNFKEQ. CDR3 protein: CASSERQGSYEQYF. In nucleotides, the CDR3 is TGTGCCAGCAGCGAGCGACAGGGTTCCTACGAGCAGTACTTC.